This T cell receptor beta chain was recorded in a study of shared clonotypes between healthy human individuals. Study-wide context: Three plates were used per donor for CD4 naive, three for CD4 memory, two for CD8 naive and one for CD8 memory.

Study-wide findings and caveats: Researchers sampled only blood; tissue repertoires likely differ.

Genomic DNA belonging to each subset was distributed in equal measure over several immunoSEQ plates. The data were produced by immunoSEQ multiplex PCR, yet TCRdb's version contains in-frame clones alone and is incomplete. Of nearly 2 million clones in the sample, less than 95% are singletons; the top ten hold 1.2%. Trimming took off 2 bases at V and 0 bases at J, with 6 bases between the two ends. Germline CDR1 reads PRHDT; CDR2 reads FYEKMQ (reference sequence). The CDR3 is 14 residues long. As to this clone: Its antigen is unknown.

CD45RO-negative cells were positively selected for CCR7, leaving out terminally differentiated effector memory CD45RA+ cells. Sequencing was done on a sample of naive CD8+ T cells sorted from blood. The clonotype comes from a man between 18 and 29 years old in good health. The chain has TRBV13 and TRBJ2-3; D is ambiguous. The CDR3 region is CASSLLDSTDTQYF. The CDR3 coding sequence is TGTGCCAGCAGCTTATTAGATAGCACAGATACGCAGTATTTT.